The TCR beta chain under discussion was sequenced for a study of T cell repertoires in cytomegalovirus infection. About the research overall: Matching HLA type and CMV infection were both indicated by public TCR beta signatures. Broader study findings: In two of eight donors, the top clonotype was HLA-C-restricted CMV-specific.

One entry per CDR3 protein results from TCRdb running MiXCR on the reads. The table shows 900,000 to 950,000 distinct CDR3 sequences, with roughly 30% occurring only once. This clonotype was seen more than once but under ten times. Antigen specificity is unknown. The CDR3 has 13 amino acids. Germline values: CDR1 SGHDN, CDR2 FVKESK. V was clipped by 4 bases and J by 5 bases, with 9 bases between them. Material: cultured CD8+ T cells from PBMCs, obtained from culture after CMV antigen stimulation. The receptor was isolated from a human donor in good health (CMV status not recorded). Some clones in this sample may be carry-over from other donors' samples. The V and J genes are TRBV14 and TRBJ2-1, with a possible D match to TRBD2 (6 bases). The CDR3 DNA follows: TGTGCCAGCAGCCCGGGACTTAACAATGAGCAGTTCTTC. It is translated as CASSPGLNNEQFF.